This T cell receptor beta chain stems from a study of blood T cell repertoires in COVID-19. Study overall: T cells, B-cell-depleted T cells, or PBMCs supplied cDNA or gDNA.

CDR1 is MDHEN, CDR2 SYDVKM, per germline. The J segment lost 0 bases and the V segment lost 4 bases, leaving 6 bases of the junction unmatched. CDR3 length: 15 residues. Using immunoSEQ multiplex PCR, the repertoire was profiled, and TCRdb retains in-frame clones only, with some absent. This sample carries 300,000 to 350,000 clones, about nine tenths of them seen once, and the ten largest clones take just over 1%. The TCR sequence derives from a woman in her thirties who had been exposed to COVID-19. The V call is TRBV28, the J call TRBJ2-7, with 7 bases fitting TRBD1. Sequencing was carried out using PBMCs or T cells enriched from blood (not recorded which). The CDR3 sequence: CASSSTGQSSYEQYF. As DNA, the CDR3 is TGTGCCAGCAGTTCCACGGGACAGAGCTCCTACGAGCAGTACTTC.